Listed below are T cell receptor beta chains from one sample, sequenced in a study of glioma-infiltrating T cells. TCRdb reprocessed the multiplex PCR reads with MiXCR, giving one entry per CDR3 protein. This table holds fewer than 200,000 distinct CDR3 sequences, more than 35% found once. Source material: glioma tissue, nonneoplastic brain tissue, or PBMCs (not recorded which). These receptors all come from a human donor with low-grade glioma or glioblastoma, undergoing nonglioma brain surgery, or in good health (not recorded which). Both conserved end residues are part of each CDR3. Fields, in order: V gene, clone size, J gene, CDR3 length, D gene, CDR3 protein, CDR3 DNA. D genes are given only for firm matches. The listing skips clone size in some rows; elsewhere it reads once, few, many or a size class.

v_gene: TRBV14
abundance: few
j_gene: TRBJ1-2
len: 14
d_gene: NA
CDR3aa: CASSQGTSDHGYTF
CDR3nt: TGTGCCAGCAGCCAAGGAACCTCAGACCATGGCTACACCTTC

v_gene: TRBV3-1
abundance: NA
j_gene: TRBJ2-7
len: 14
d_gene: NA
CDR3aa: CASSQALSSYEQYF
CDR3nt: TGTGCCAGCAGCCAAGCCCTTAGTAGCTACGAGCAGTACTTC

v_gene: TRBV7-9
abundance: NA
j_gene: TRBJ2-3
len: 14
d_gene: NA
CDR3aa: CASSLEDRADTQYF
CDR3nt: TGTGCCAGCAGCTTAGAGGACCGGGCAGATACGCAGTATTTT

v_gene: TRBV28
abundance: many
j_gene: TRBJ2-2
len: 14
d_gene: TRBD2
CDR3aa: CASKRAGYTGELFF
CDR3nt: TGTGCCAGCAAGCGAGCGGGGTACACCGGGGAGCTGTTTTTT

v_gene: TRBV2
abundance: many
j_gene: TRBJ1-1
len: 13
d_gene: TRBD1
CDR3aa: CARRTGSSTEAFF
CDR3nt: TGTGCCCGCAGGACAGGGTCGAGCACTGAAGCTTTCTTT

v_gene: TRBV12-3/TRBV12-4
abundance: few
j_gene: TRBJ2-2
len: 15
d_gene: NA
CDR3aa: CASSFETWNTGELFF
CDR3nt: TGTGCCAGCAGTTTTGAGACATGGAACACCGGGGAGCTGTTTTTT

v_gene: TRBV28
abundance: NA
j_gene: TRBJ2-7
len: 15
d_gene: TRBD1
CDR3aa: CASSWGQGKAYEQYF
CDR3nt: TGTGCCAGCAGTTGGGGACAGGGGAAAGCCTACGAGCAGTACTTC

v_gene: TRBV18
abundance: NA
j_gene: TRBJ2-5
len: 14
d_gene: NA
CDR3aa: CASSPRAVQVTQYF
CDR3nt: TGTGCCAGCTCACCACGGGCAGTCCAAGTGACCCAGTACTTC

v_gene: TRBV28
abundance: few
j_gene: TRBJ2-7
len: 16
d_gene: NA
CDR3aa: CASGPPGTRLYYEQYF
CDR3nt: TGTGCCAGCGGCCCCCCCGGGACAAGACTCTACTACGAGCAGTACTTC

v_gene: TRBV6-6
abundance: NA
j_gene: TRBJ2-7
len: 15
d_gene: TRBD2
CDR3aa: CASRELAGGSYEQYF
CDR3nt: TGTGCCAGCAGGGAACTAGCGGGAGGGTCATACGAGCAGTACTTC

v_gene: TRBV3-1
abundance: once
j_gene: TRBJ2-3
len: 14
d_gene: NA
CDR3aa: CASILSPPADTQYF
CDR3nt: TGTGCCAGCATCCTCTCCCCTCCCGCAGATACGCAGTATTTT

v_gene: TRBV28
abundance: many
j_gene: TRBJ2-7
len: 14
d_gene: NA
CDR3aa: CASSPGGAWREQYF
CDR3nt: TGTGCCAGCAGTCCCGGTGGGGCTTGGCGCGAGCAGTACTTC

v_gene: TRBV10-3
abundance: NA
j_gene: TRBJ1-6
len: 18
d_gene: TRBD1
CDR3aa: CASSLTNLRTGENSPLHF
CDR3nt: TGTGCCAGCAGCCTGACAAACCTGCGGACAGGTGAAAATTCACCCCTCCACTTT

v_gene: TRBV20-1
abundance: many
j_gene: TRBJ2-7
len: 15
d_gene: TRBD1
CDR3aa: CSARALTGILDEQYF
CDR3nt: TGCAGTGCTAGAGCCTTGACAGGGATTCTAGACGAGCAGTACTTC

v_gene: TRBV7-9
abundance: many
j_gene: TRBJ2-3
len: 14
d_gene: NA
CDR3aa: CASSLDSSTDTQYF
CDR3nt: TGTGCCAGCAGCTTAGACTCTAGCACAGATACGCAGTATTTT

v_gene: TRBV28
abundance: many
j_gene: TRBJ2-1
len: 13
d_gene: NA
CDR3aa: CASSQSYPNEQFF
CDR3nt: TGTGCCAGCAGTCAGAGTTACCCCAATGAGCAGTTCTTC

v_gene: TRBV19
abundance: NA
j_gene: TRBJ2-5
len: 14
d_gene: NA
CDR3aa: CASTAGRIQETQYF
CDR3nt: TGTGCCAGTACCGCGGGACGGATCCAAGAGACCCAGTACTTC

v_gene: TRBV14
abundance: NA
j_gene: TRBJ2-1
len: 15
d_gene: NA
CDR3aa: CASSQATDLGDEKFF
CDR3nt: TGTGCCAGCAGCCAGGCGACAGATTTAGGCGATGAGAAGTTCTTC

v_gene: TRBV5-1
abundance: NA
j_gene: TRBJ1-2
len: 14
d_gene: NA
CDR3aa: CASSLVSIVYGYTF
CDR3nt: TGCGCCAGCAGCTTGGTTTCCATAGTCTATGGCTACACCTTC

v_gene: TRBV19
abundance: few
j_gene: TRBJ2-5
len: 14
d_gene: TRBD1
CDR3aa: CASSPNTGATTQYF
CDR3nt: TGTGCCAGTAGTCCCAATACAGGGGCTACGACCCAGTACTTC

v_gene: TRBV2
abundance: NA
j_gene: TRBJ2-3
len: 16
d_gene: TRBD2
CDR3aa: CASSGGLAGGADTQYF
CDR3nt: TGTGCCAGCAGTGGGGGACTAGCGGGAGGCGCAGATACGCAGTATTTT

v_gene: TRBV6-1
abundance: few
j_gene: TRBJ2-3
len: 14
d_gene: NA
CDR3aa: CAISDFKSSDTQYF
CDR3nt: TGTGCCATCAGTGATTTCAAGAGCTCAGATACGCAGTATTTT

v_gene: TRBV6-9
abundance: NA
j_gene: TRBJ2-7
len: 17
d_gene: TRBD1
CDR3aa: CARSSDRGNNVPYEQYF
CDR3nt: TGTGCCAGAAGTTCGGACAGGGGGAATAACGTTCCCTACGAGCAGTACTTC

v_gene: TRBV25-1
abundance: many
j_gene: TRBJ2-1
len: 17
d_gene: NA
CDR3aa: CASSAYSPGVAYNEQFF
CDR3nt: TGTGCCAGCAGTGCCTACTCCCCGGGAGTTGCCTACAATGAGCAGTTCTTC

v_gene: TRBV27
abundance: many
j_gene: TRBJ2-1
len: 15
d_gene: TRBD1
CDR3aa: CASSSGTGFGDEQFF
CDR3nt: TGTGCCAGCAGCTCCGGGACAGGGTTTGGGGATGAGCAGTTCTTC

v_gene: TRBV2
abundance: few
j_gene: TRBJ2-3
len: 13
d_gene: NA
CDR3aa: CASSEPARDTQYF
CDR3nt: TGTGCCAGCAGTGAGCCGGCGAGGGATACGCAGTATTTT

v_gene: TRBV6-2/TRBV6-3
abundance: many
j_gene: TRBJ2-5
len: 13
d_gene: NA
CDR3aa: CASSYFGEETQYF
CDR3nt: TGTGCCAGCAGTTACTTTGGAGAAGAGACCCAGTACTTC

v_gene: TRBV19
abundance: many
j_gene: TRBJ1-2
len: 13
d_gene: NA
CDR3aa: CAIKRAGSYGYTF
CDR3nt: TGTGCCATTAAAAGGGCAGGGAGCTATGGCTACACCTTC

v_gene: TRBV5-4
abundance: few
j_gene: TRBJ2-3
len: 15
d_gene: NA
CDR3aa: CASSGSGASTDTQYF
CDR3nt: TGTGCCAGCAGCGGTTCCGGGGCTAGCACAGATACGCAGTATTTT

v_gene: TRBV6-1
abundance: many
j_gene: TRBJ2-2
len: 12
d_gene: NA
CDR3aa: CASCSNTGELFF
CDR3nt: TGTGCCAGCTGTTCTAACACCGGGGAGCTGTTTTTT

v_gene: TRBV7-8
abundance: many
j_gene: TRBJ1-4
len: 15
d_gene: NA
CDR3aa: CASRTGSAVGEKLFF
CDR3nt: TGTGCCAGCCGTACAGGGTCTGCGGTTGGTGAAAAACTGTTTTTT

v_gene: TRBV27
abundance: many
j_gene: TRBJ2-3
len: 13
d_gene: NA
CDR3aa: CASSFSSTDTQYF
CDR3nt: TGTGCCAGCAGTTTCTCTAGCACAGATACGCAGTATTTT

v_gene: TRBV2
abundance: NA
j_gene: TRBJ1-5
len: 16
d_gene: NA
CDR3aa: CASSSDVTYSNQPQHF
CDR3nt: TGTGCCAGCAGCTCGGACGTGACGTATAGCAATCAGCCCCAGCATTTT

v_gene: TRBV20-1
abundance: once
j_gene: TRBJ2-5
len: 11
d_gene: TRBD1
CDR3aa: CSSGGEETQYF
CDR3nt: TGCAGTTCAGGGGGAGAAGAGACCCAGTACTTC

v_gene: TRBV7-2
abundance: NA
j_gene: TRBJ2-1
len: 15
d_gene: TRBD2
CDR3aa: CASSVWTSGYNEQFF
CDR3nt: TGTGCCAGCAGCGTCTGGACTAGCGGATACAATGAGCAGTTCTTC

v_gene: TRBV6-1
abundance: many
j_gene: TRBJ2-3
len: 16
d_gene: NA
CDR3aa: CASSDTTSQGGDTQYF
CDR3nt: TGTGCCAGCAGTGATACGACTAGTCAGGGTGGAGATACGCAGTATTTT

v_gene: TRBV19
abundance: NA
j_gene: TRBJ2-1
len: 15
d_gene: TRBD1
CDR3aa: CASKASGGPHNEQFF
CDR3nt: TGTGCCAGTAAAGCATCAGGGGGACCCCACAATGAGCAGTTCTTC

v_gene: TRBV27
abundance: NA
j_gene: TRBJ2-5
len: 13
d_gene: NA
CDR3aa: CASSLGRQETQYF
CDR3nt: TGTGCCAGCAGTTTAGGACGCCAAGAGACCCAGTACTTC

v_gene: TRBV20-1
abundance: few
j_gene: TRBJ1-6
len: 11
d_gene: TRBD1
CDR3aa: CSDYRGITLHF
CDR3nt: TGCAGTGATTACAGGGGGATAACCCTCCACTTT

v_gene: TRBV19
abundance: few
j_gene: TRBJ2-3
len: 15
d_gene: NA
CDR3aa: CASSETRLLGDTQYF
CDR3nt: TGTGCCAGTAGCGAAACCCGTCTACTTGGAGATACGCAGTATTTT

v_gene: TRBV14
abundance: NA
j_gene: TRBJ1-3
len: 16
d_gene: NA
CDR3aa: CASSRGGSETGNTIYF
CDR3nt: TGTGCCAGCAGCCGGGGGGGCTCCGAGACTGGAAACACCATATATTTT

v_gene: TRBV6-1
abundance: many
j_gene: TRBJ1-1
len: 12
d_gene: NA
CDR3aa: CASTTMVGEAFF
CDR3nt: TGTGCCAGCACCACCATGGTAGGGGAAGCTTTCTTT

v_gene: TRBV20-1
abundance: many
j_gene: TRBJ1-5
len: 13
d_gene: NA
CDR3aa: CSISTGSNQPQHF
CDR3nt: TGCAGCATATCTACAGGGTCTAACCAGCCCCAGCATTTT

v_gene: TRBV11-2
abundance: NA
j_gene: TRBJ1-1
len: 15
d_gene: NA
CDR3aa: CASSLIYGAIPEAFF
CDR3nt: TGTGCCAGCAGCTTAATTTACGGGGCAATCCCCGAAGCTTTCTTT

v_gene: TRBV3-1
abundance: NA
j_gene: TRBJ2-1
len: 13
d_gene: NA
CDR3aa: CASSHSVNNEQFF
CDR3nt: TGTGCCAGCAGCCACAGCGTGAACAATGAGCAGTTCTTC

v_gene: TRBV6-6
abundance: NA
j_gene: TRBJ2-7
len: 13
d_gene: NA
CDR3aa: CASSSGAPHEQYF
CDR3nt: TGTGCCAGCAGTTCCGGGGCTCCCCACGAGCAGTACTTC

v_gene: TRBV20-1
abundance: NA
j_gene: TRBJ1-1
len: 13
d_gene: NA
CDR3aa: CSARQGLASEALF
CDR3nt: TGCAGTGCTAGACAGGGATTAGCCAGTGAAGCTTTATTT

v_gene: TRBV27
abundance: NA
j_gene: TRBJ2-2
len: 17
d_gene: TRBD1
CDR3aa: CASSFFVTGGDTGELLF
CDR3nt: TGTGCCAGCAGTTTCTTTGTGACAGGGGGGGACACCGGGGAGCTGCTTTTT

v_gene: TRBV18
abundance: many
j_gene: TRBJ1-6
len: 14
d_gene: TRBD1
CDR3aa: CASSAGTVGSPLHF
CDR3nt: TGTGCCAGCTCAGCCGGGACAGTAGGATCACCCCTCCACTTT

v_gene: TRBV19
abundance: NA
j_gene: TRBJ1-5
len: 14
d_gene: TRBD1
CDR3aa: CASSPWTGVQPQHF
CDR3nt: TGTGCCAGTAGCCCTTGGACAGGGGTTCAGCCCCAGCATTTT

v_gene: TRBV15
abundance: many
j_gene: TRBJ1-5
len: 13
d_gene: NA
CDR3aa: CATSRGRDQPQHF
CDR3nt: TGTGCCACCAGCAGAGGTAGGGACCAGCCCCAGCATTTT

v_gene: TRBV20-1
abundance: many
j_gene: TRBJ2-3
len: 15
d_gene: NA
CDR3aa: CSALTGDFRADTQYF
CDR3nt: TGCAGTGCGCTAACGGGGGATTTTCGGGCAGATACGCAGTATTTT